The clone carrying this T cell receptor beta chain was observed at least ten times. Its antigen is undetermined. V was clipped by 0 bases and J by 0 bases, with 18 bases between them. Germline values: CDR1 DFQATT, CDR2 SNEGSKA (reference sequence). The length of the CDR3 is 17 residues. The sample belongs to a study of blood T cells in healthy people across ages. A second PCR, run for about 7 to 11 cycles, used a sample-barcoded 5' primer plus a J-beta primer mix. With 12 random nucleotides, a template-switch adaptor tagged each individual cDNA molecule. Sequencing yielded, for each sample, at least 2.5 million paired-end reads carrying CDR3. MiXCR was run by TCRdb on the 5' RACE reads, yielding one entry per CDR3 protein. The sample has about 1.4 million distinct CDR3 sequences; around 59% are singletons. The sample, roughly 9.1 milliliters of peripheral blood, was drawn from each donor. Overall study findings and caveats: Whereas aged donors had fewer naive CD4+ cells, long-lived donors had more of them and higher diversity.

The V gene is TRBV20-1, the J gene TRBJ2-7; unclear D gene. This clonotype was sampled from a man between 18 and 35 years old in good health. The source material was blood. In nucleotides, the CDR3 is TGCAGTGCTAGAGATAAGGGTGTCGCCCCAAGCTCCTACGAGCAGTACTTC. This codes for CSARDKGVAPSSYEQYF.